This TCR beta chain emerged from a study of blood T cell repertoires in COVID-19. Whole-study context: PBMCs, B-cell-depleted T cells, or T cells provided the cDNA or gDNA that made up the material.

CDR3 length: 14 amino acids. Germline CDR1 is KGHSH and CDR2 is LQKENI. V was shortened by 2 bases and J by 4 bases, with 8 bases between the two germline ends. Sequencing used immunoSEQ multiplex PCR; TCRdb keeps in-frame clones, though not all of them. This table holds around 130,000 clones, around 85% found once. This sequence was found in a middle-aged man with acute or convalescent COVID-19. Sequencing was done on a sample of peripheral blood. This chain links TRBV18 with TRBJ2-2; possible D gene TRBD2, 6 bases. Here the CDR3 DNA reads TGTGCCAGCTCACCAGGGACTCCCACCGGGGAGCTGTTTTTT. Translating it yields CASSPGTPTGELFF. Full variable domain (missing parts from reference TRBV18 and TRBJ2-2): NAGVMQNPRHLVRRRGQEARLRCSPMKGHSHVYWYRQLPEEGLKFMVYLQKENIIDESGMPKERFSAEFPKEGPSILRIQQVVRGDSAAYFCASSPGTPTGELFFGEGSRLTVL.